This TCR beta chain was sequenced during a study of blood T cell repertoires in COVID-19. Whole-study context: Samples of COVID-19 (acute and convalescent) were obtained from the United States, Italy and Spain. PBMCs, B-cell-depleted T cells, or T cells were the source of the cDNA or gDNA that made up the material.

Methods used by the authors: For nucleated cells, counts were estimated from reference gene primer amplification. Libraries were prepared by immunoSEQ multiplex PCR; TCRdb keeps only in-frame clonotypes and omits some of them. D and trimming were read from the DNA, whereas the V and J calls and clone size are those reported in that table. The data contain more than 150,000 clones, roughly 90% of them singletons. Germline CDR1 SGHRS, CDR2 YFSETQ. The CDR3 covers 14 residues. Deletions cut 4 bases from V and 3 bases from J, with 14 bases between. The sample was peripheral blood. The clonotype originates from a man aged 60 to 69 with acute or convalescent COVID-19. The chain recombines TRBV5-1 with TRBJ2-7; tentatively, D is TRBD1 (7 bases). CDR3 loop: CASSGRGALYEQYF. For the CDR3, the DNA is TGCGCCAGCAGCGGCAGGGGGGCCCTCTACGAGCAGTACTTC.